This TCR beta chain emerged from a study of brain metastases from non-small cell lung cancer. This CDR3 is 15 amino acids long. Study-level findings and limits: TCR repertoires overlapped largely between brain metastases and matched primaries. Expanded T-cell clones appeared in 60% to 80% of brain metastases over primaries. Fewer infiltrating T cells were found in brain metastases than primaries.

To note about this clone: Its antigen is unidentified.

Sequenced by immunoSEQ multiplex PCR; TCRdb stores in-frame clones only, minus some. Here the sample spans 1,500 to 2,000 clones, around 84% being singletons. The gene calls are TRBV21-1 and TRBJ2-1; the D call in the table, TRBD2, was not verified against the DNA. TRBV21-1 is labeled a pseudogene. The TCR comes from a donor older than 35 with non-small cell lung cancer. Sequenced sample: primary lung tumor tissue. Here the CDR3 reads CASSKGIAGGNEQFF. The CDR3 nucleotides are TGTGCCAGCAGCAAAGGTATAGCGGGGGGCAATGAGCAGTTCTTC.